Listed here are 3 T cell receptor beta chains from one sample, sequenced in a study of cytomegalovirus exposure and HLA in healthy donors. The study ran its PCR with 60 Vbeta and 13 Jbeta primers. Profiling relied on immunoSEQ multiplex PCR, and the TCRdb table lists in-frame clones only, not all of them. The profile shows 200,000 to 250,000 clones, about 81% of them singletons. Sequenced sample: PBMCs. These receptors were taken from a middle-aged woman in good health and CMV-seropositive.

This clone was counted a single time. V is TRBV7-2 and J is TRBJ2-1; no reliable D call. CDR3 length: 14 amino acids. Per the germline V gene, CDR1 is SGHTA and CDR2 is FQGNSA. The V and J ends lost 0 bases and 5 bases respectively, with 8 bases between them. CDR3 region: CASSLAMANNEQFF. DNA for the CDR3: TGTGCCAGCAGCTTAGCGATGGCAAACAATGAGCAGTTCTTC. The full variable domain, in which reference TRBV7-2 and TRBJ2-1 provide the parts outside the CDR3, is GAGVSQSPSNKVTEKGKDVELRCDPISGHTALYWYRQSLGQGLEFLIYFQGNSAPDKSGLPSDRFSAERTGGSVSTLTIQRTQQEDSAVYLCASSLAMANNEQFFGPGTRLTVL.

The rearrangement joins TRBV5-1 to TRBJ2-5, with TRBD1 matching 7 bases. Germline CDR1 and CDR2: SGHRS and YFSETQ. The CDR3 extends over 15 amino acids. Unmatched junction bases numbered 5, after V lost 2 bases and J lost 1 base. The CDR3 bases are TGCGCCAGCAGCTTCACAGGGGACGGCCAAGAGACCCAGTACTTC. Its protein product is CASSFTGDGQETQYF.

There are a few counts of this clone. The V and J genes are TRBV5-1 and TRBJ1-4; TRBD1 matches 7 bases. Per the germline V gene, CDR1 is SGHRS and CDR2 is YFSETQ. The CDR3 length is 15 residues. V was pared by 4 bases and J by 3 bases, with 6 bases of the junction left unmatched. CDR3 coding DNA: TGCGCCAGCAGCCCACGACAGGGCCCTAATGAAAAACTGTTTTTT. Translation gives CASSPRQGPNEKLFF.